The 23 T cell receptor beta chains presented below share a single source sample, sequenced in a study of blood T cell repertoires in COVID-19. Using immunoSEQ multiplex PCR, the repertoire was profiled, and TCRdb retains in-frame clones only, with some absent. The data show 350,000 or so clones, roughly 90% seen once. What was sequenced was PBMCs or T cells enriched from blood (not recorded which). These receptors were collected from a woman aged 25 to 39 who had been exposed to COVID-19.

This sequence joins TRBV6-5 and TRBJ1-6; D is unclear. The CDR3 is made up of 14 amino acids. Germline V gives CDR1 MNHEY, CDR2 SVGAGI. Trimming took 0 bases from V and 8 from J, leaving 8 bases between them. The CDR3 here is CASSYSAGDSPLHF. The CDR3 nucleotides are TGTGCCAGCAGTTACTCGGCCGGGGATTCACCCCTCCACTTT.

J is TRBJ1-2 and V is TRBV15; 8 bases are a match to TRBD1. This CDR3 contains 15 residues. The trim removed 1 base at V and 6 bases at J, leaving 7 bases unmatched. The germline CDR1 and CDR2 sequences are LNHNV and YYDKDF (reference sequence). CDR3 nucleotide sequence: TGTGCCACCAGCAGAGGGACAGGGCCCTGGGATGGCTACACCTTC. It is translated as CATSRGTGPWDGYTF.

This chain connects TRBV5-1 to TRBJ1-1; D remains unclear. Germline assignment: CDR1 SGHRS and CDR2 YFSETQ. Between the trimmed V and J ends, which lost 4 bases and 5 bases, there was a span of 12 bases. This CDR3 has 13 residues. Here the CDR3 DNA reads TGCGCCAGCAGCAGGGTCGGAGGGACTGAAGCTTTCTTT. Amino acids: CASSRVGGTEAFF.

V and J are TRBV9 and TRBJ2-1; D unresolved. Germline V CDR1 and CDR2: SGDLS, YYNGEE. Trimming removed 0 bases from V and 8 bases from J, with 15 bases in between. This CDR3 region has 15 residues. This CDR3 reads CASSVGPISSDEQFF. The DNA of the CDR3 is TGTGCCAGCAGCGTAGGACCAATATCGAGCGATGAGCAGTTCTTC.

This clone has just one count. This rearrangement joins TRBV25-1 to TRBJ2-2, with 7 positions matching TRBD1. V was clipped by 6 bases and J by 2 bases; unmatched bases: 3. There are 14 residues in the CDR3. Germline CDR1 MGHDK, CDR2 SYGVNS. CDR3 sequence: CASSGQVNTGELFF. For the CDR3, the DNA is TGTGCCAGCAGCGGACAGGTCAACACCGGGGAGCTGTTTTTT.

The genes are TRBV14 and TRBJ2-1; TRBD1 matches at 7 bases. CDR3 length equals 13 residues. CDR1 and CDR2 (germline): SGHDN, FVKESK. The junction had 3 bases not matched to a gene; V was cut back by 1 base and J by 9 bases. The CDR3 DNA follows: TGTGCCAGCAGCCAAGGGACAGGTCTTGAGCAGTTCTTC. This translates into CASSQGTGLEQFF.

This sequence joins TRBV6-6 and TRBJ2-5; maybe TRBD2 (5 bases). V was shortened by 4 bases and J by 5 bases, with 14 bases between the two germline ends. The CDR3 runs 14 residues. Germline V gene sequence: CDR1 MNHNY, CDR2 SVGAGI (reference sequence). The DNA for the CDR3 is TGTGCCAGCAGTTCCTGGACTGTGGCGGAGACCCAGTACTTC. Its protein product is CASSSWTVAETQYF.

V usage is TRBV28 and J usage is TRBJ1-4; 10 positions match TRBD1. Trimming took 5 bases from V and 3 from J; bases not matched to a gene: 6. The CDR3 length is 16 residues. From germline, CDR1 is MDHEN and CDR2 SYDVKM. CDR3: CASSPHGTGANEKLFF. The CDR3 DNA reads as TGTGCCAGCAGTCCCCACGGGACAGGGGCTAATGAAAAACTGTTTTTT.

The J gene is TRBJ2-7, the V gene TRBV7-9, with 11 bases identical to TRBD1. CDR3 length equals 16 residues. V was clipped by 0 bases and J by 5 bases; unmatched bases: 6. Per germline, CDR1 SEHNR and CDR2 FQNEAQ (reference sequence). Here the CDR3 reads CASSLAHRGQGDEQYF. The CDR3 region has the DNA TGTGCCAGCAGCTTAGCCCACCGGGGACAGGGGGACGAGCAGTACTTC. Together with reference TRBV7-9 and TRBJ2-7, the CDR3 gives the full variable domain: DTGVSQNPRHKITKRGQNVTFRCDPISEHNRLYWYRQTLGQGPEFLTYFQNEAQLEKSRLLSDRFSAERPKGSFSTLEIQRTEQGDSAMYLCASSLAHRGQGDEQYFGPGTRLTVT.

The sample holds one count of this clone. V gene TRBV24-1 combines with J gene TRBJ2-3, with 7 bases aligning to TRBD1. There are 14 residues in the CDR3. Trimming at V came to 2 bases and at J to 4 bases, leaving 2 bases not matched to a gene. Germline V gene data show CDR1 as KGHDR and CDR2 as SFDVKD. Written as DNA, the CDR3 is TGTGCCACCAGTGATTCTACAGGGGCAGATACGCAGTATTTT. Its protein product is CATSDSTGADTQYF.

The chain employs TRBV10-3 and TRBJ1-6, with D tentatively TRBD1 (5 bases). From germline, CDR1 is ENHRY and CDR2 SYGVKD. The CDR3 is made up of 14 amino acids. The V end was cut by 6 bases, the J end by 5 bases, with 11 bases between. The CDR3 coding sequence is TGTGCCATCAGCGACGACAGCAATAATTCACCCCTCCACTTT. This codes for CAISDDSNNSPLHF.

This chain joins TRBV11-3 and TRBJ1-2; TRBD1 matches 8 bases. The V gene's germline CDR1 is SGHNT and CDR2 YENEEA. The CDR3 sequence is 13 residues long. The trim removed 6 bases at V and 6 bases at J, leaving 6 bases unmatched. In DNA, the CDR3 is TGTGCCAGCAGAAGGTCAGGGGGCAATGGCTACACCTTC. Translated: CASRRSGGNGYTF.

The chain links TRBV12-5 to TRBJ2-3, with a possible D match to TRBD1 (5 bases). Germline values: CDR1 LGHNT, CDR2 FRNRAP. Deletions cut 2 bases from V and 2 bases from J, with 8 bases between. The CDR3 covers 14 residues. The CDR3 region has the DNA TGTGCTAGTGGTTTGCGACAGAACACAGATACGCAGTATTTT. This codes for CASGLRQNTDTQYF.

This chain joins TRBV28 and TRBJ2-2, with TRBD2 matching over 8 bases. Germline CDR1 reads MDHEN; CDR2 reads SYDVKM. The V segment lost 11 bases and the J segment 2 bases; nucleotides outside the gene matches: 10. The CDR3 has 15 residues. The CDR3 coding sequence is TGTGCCGCCGAGGGCTTAGCGGGAAACACCGGGGAGCTGTTTTTT. Its translation: CAAEGLAGNTGELFF.

Comments on this clone: A junction boundary mismatches the germline segment, possibly from a read error. Other nucleotide sequences in the sample specify the same CDR3. The CDR3 sequence: CASSYSGGSSYEQYF. In DNA form, the CDR3 reads TGTGCCAGCAGCTACTCGGGGGGAAGCTCCTACGAGCAGTACTTC. The chain is built from TRBV6-5 and TRBJ2-7, with 7 bases aligning to TRBD2. This CDR3 contains 15 residues. From germline, CDR1 is MNHEY and CDR2 SVGAGI.

The chain employs TRBV24-1 and TRBJ2-3; 9 bases agree with TRBD1. V shed 8 bases and J 3 bases; nucleotides not matched to a gene: 8. The germline gives CDR1 KGHDR, CDR2 SFDVKD. This CDR3 has 15 residues. The CDR3 DNA reads as TGTGCCACCACCCGAGGACAGGGGCGGACAGATACGCAGTATTTT. Protein product: CATTRGQGRTDTQYF.

The V gene is TRBV5-6, the J gene TRBJ2-3, with 7 bases aligning to TRBD2. The CDR3 has 16 amino acids. The germline gives CDR1 SGHDT, CDR2 YYEEEE. The ends lost 2 bases at V and 2 bases at J; junction bases unmatched: 8. The chain's CDR3 is CASSFLGGGFTDTQYF. CDR3 DNA: TGTGCCAGCAGCTTCCTCGGCGGGGGTTTCACAGATACGCAGTATTTT.

The J gene is TRBJ2-3, the V gene TRBV4-1; TRBD2 matches at 11 bases. The V and J ends lost 0 bases and 0 bases, in that order; junction bases with no gene match: 5. This CDR3 is 18 amino acids long. CDR1 is MGHRA, CDR2 YSYEKL, per germline. CDR3 protein: CASSQEPGLADSTDTQYF. The DNA of the CDR3 is TGCGCCAGCAGCCAAGAGCCGGGACTAGCGGATAGCACAGATACGCAGTATTTT.

The gene calls are TRBV18 and TRBJ1-1; weak D call: TRBD1 (6 bases). Deletions cut 6 bases from V and 2 bases from J, with 13 bases between. CDR1 and CDR2 (germline): KGHSH, LQKENI. This CDR3 spans 14 amino acids. The CDR3: CASSRTDINTEAFF. The CDR3 DNA reads as TGTGCCAGCTCGAGGACAGATATTAACACTGAAGCTTTCTTT.

The V gene is TRBV29-1, the J gene TRBJ1-2, with 10 bases aligning to TRBD1. V was clipped by 7 bases and J by 8 bases; unmatched bases: 13. The germline CDR1 and CDR2 sequences are SQVTM and ANQGSEA. The CDR3 length is 14 residues. Here the CDR3 reads CSAEEDRGTRGYTF. CDR3 DNA sequence: TGCAGCGCCGAAGAGGACAGGGGGACACGCGGCTACACCTTC. Filled out from reference TRBV29-1 and TRBJ1-2, the complete variable domain reads SAVISQKPSRDICQRGTSLTIQCQVDSQVTMMFWYRQQPGQSLTLIATANQGSEATYESGFVIDKFPISRPNLTFSTLTVSNMSPEDSSIYLCSAEEDRGTRGYTFGSGTRLTVV.

This clone appeared once. The chain is built from TRBV10-3 and TRBJ1-2, with TRBD1 as a possible D gene (6 bases). There are 15 residues in the CDR3. The germline V gene encodes CDR1 ENHRY and CDR2 SYGVKD. Between the trimmed V and J ends, which lost 6 bases and 0 bases, there was a span of 14 bases. CDR3 sequence reads: CAISGGQGPNYGYTF. CDR3 nucleotides: TGTGCCATCAGCGGGGGGCAGGGCCCTAACTATGGCTACACCTTC.

The rearrangement uses TRBV7-6 and TRBJ2-1; 8 bases fit TRBD2. The germline CDR1 and CDR2 sequences are SGHVS and FNYEAQ. This CDR3 has 16 amino acids. V was pared by 0 bases and J by 5 bases, with 6 bases of the junction left unmatched. In nucleotides, the CDR3 is TGTGCCAGCAGCTTAGCGGGACTAGGGACCCACAATGAGCAGTTCTTC. It translates to CASSLAGLGTHNEQFF. The entire variable domain, with the rest obtained from reference TRBV7-6 and TRBJ2-1, is as follows: GAGVSQSPRYKVTKRGQDVALRCDPISGHVSLYWYRQALGQGPEFLTYFNYEAQQDKSGLPNDRFSAERPEGSISTLTIQRTEQRDSAMYRCASSLAGLGTHNEQFFGPGTRLTVL.

This chain connects TRBV28 to TRBJ2-5; 7 bases are shared with TRBD2. CDR3 size: 15 residues. Germline CDR1 and CDR2: MDHEN and SYDVKM. Trimming removed 4 bases from V and 5 bases from J; junction bases left unmatched: 10. The DNA for the CDR3 is TGTGCCAGCAGTTCCCCTTCGGGGGGTCTGGAGACCCAGTACTTC. This sequence encodes CASSSPSGGLETQYF. The full variable domain, its missing parts supplied by reference TRBV28 and TRBJ2-5, is DVKVTQSSRYLVKRTGEKVFLECVQDMDHENMFWYRQDPGLGLRLIYFSYDVKMKEKGDIPEGYSVSREKKERFSLILESASTNQTSMYLCASSSPSGGLETQYFGPGTRLLVL.